The subject of this entry is one T cell receptor (beta chain). Its target is unknown. The sample comes from a study of cytomegalovirus exposure and HLA in healthy donors. Whole-study context: Both the 120 validation repertoires and the approximately 700 first-cohort repertoires used the same platform, as reported by a later analysis. Study results and limitations: CMV antigen specificity of a few CMV-associated chains was confirmed in vitro.

TCRdb keeps only in-frame clones here, not all; method: immunoSEQ multiplex PCR. This table has 260,000 or so clones, 80% to 95% appearing once. Sequences were obtained from PBMCs. The TCR was taken from a woman aged 30 to 39 in good health and CMV-seronegative.

The CDR3 DNA sequence: TGTGCCAGCAGTTTATCTAGCGGGCCTTCACAGTACTTC. Residues: CASSLSSGPSQYF. This sequence joins TRBV27 and TRBJ2-5; TRBD2 matches 7 bases. Trimming at V came to 0 bases and at J to 11 bases, leaving 6 bases not matched to a gene. Germline loops: CDR1 MNHEY, CDR2 SMNVEV (reference sequence). The CDR3 is 13 amino acids.